This T cell receptor (beta chain) came from a study of blood T cell repertoires in COVID-19 (dated by TCRdb to about 2020). For the wider study: Samples from collaborators originated in the United States, Italy and Spain and spanned both the acute and convalescent phases of COVID-19. The samples were drawn from two sources: the first 160 participants of the ongoing ImmuneRACE study, and some 1,300 subjects contributed by 6 global collaborators. The repertoires were made available in a free public database intended to serve as a resource for research on the immune response to SARS-CoV-2. Where available, HLA class I and class II types were taken from metadata supplied by the sample provider and were not determined by assay-based typing. Nearly every sample came with metadata listing a de-identified subject ID, COVID-19 status, age in years and sex. The material from the prospective study consisted of cDNA or gDNA derived from T cells, B-cell-depleted T cells, or PBMCs. Deeply sampled blood TCRbeta repertoires from subjects exposed to, actively infected with, or recovered from COVID-19 were included in the dataset. Results the study describes overall, beyond this receptor: The amount of clinical and demographic metadata varied by source and participant and was provided uncurated.

Counted from cysteine to phenylalanine, this CDR3 has 17 amino acids. Left in the record is the CDR3 DNA by itself, 51 bases read in frame from the first base. The germline V gene specifies ENHRY as CDR1 and SYGVKD as CDR2. V gives up 0 bases and J gives up 7 bases, and the segment between their germline ends measures 16 bases. Comments on this clone: There is no known antigen for this receptor. Base qualities are not at hand, and no much larger clone is one base apart.

TCRbeta CDR3 regions were amplified from genomic DNA by means of the immunoSEQ Assay, a bias-controlled multiplex PCR. In the paper's pipeline: The number of nucleated cells in each sample was estimated by amplification of reference gene primers within the assay. Sequence reads were collapsed and filtered to measure the absolute abundance of every unique TCRbeta CDR3 rearrangement. For each sample, productive Simpson clonality was calculated as the square root of Simpson's diversity index over productive rearrangements. Entries here come from immuneACCESS through TCRdb and include only in-frame sequences with V and J called. Some clones fail to appear in such tables; in the studies checked, an unresolved V gene covers under half of the shortfall, and the cause of the remainder is unknown. V and J calls and clone size come straight from that table; D and trimming were deduced from the DNA. For this sample the table gives 200,000 to 250,000 clones, of which 80% were detected only once. Of the sample, roughly 13% falls within the top ten clones.

Each collaborating institution followed its own protocols to collect whole blood in K2EDTA tubes. Collaborator samples were shipped for TCRbeta analysis as frozen whole blood, isolated PBMCs, or DNA extracted from either sample type. The receptor chain draws on TRBV10-3 and TRBJ1-6; tentative D gene TRBD1, with 5 bases matching. Material: peripheral blood. The origin of this receptor is a human donor in a cohort sampled during active COVID-19. The CDR3 protein sequence reads: CAISESTTGTRNSPLHF. The bases read TGTGCCATCAGTGAGTCGACAACCGGGACTAGGAATTCACCCCTCCACTTT.